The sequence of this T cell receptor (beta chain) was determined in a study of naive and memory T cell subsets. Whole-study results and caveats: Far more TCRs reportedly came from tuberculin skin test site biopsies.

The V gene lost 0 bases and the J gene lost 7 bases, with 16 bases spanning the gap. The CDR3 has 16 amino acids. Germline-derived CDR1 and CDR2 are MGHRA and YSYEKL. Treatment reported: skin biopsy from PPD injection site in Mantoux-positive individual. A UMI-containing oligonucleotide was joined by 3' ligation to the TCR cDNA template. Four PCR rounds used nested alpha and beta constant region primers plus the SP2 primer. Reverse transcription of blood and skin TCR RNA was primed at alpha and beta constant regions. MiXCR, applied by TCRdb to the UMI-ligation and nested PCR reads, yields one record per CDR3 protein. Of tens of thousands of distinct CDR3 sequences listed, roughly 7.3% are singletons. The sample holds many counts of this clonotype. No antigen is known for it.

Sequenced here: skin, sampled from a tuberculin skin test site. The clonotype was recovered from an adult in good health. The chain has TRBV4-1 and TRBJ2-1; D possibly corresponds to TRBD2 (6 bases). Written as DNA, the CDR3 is TGCGCCAGCAGCCAAGAACGGGGGAGTCGGGCAAATGAGCAGTTCTTC. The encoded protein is CASSQERGSRANEQFF.